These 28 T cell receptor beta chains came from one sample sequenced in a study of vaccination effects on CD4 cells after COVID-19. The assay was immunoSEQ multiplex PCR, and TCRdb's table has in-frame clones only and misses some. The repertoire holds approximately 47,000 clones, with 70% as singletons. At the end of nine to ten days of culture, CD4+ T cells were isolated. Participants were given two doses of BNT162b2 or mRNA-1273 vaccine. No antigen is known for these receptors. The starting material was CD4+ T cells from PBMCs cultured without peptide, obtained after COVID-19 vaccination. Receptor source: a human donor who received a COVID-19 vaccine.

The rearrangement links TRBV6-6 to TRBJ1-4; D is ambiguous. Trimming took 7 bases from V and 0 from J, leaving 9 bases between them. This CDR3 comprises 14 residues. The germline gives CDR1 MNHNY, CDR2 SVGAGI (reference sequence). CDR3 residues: CASNGRPTNEKLFF. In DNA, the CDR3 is TGTGCCAGCAACGGACGCCCAACTAATGAAAAACTGTTTTTT.

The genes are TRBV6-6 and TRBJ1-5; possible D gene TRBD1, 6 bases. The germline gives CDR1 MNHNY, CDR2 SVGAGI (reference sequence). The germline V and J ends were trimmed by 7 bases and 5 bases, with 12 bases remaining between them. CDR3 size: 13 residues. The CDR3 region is CASTPTGDQPQHF. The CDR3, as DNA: TGTGCCAGCACCCCGACAGGAGATCAGCCCCAGCATTTT.

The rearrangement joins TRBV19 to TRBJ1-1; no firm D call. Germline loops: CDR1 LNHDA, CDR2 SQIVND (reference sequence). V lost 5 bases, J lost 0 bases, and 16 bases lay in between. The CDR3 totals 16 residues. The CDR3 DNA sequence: TGTGCCAGTAGTGCACCAGCGGGCCGATTGAACACTGAAGCTTTCTTT. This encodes CASSAPAGRLNTEAFF.

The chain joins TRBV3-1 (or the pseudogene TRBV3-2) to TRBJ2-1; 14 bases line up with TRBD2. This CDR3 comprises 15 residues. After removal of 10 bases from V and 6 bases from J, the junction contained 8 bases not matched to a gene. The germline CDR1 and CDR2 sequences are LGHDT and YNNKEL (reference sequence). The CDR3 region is CATQGLAGVGNEQFF. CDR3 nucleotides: TGTGCCACACAGGGACTAGCGGGGGTCGGCAATGAGCAGTTCTTC.

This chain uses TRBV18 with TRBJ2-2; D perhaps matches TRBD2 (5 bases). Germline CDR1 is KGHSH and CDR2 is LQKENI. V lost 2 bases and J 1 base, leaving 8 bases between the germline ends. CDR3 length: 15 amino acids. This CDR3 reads CASSPRTGNTGELFF. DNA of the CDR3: TGTGCCAGCTCACCAAGGACTGGGAACACCGGGGAGCTGTTTTTT.

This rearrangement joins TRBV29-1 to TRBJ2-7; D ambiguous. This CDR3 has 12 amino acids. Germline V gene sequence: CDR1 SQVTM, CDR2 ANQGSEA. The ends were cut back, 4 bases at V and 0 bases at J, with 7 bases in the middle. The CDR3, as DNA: TGCAGCGTTGGAGACTTCTCCTACGAGCAGTACTTC. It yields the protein CSVGDFSYEQYF.

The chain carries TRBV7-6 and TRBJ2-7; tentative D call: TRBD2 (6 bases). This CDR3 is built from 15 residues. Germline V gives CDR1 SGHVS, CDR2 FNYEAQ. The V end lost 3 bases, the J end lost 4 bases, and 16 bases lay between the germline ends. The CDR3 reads CASSFSSGFAYEQYF. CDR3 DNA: TGTGCCAGCAGCTTCTCGAGCGGGTTCGCGTACGAGCAGTACTTC.

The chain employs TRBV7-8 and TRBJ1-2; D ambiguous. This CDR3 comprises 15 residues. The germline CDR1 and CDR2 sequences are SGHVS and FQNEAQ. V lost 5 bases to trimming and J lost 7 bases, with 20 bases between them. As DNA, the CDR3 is TGTGCCAGCAGCCACGCAAGGACCATGGGTGTTGGCTACACCTTC. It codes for CASSHARTMGVGYTF.

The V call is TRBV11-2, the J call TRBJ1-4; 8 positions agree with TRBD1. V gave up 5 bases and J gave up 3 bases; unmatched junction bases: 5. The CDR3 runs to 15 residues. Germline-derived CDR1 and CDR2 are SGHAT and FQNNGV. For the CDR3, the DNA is TGTGCCAGCAGCCTCCGGGACAGGTCTAATGAAAAACTGTTTTTT. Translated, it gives CASSLRDRSNEKLFF.

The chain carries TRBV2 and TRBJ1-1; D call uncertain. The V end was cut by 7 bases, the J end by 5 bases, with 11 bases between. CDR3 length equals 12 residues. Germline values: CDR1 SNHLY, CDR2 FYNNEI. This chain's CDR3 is CASTGMVTEAFF. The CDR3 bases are TGTGCCAGCACCGGGATGGTTACTGAAGCTTTCTTT. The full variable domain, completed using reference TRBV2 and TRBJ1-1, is EPEVTQTPSHQVTQMGQEVILRCVPISNHLYFYWYRQILGQKVEFLVSFYNNEISEKSEIFDDQFSVERPDGSNFTLKIRSTKLEDSAMYFCASTGMVTEAFFGQGTRLTVV.

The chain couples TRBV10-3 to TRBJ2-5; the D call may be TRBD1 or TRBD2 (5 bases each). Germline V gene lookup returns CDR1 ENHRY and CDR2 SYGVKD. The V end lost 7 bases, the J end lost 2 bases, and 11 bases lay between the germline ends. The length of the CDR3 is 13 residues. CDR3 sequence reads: CAINEGRQETQYF. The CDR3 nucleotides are TGTGCCATCAACGAGGGGCGGCAAGAGACCCAGTACTTC.

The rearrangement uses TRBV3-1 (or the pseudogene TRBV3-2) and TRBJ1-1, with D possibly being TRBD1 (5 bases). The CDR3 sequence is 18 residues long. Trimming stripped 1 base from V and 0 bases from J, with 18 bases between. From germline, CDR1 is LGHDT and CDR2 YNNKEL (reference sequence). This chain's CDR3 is CASSQGIQGTLLNTEAFF. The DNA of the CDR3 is TGTGCCAGCAGCCAAGGCATCCAGGGTACACTATTGAACACTGAAGCTTTCTTT.

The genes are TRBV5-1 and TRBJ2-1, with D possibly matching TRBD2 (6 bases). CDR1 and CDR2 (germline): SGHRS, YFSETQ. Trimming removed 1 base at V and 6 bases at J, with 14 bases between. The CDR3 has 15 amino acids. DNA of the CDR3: TGCGCCAGCAGCTTGCTGGCTGCCGGGGGCAATGAGCAGTTCTTC. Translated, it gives CASSLLAAGGNEQFF.

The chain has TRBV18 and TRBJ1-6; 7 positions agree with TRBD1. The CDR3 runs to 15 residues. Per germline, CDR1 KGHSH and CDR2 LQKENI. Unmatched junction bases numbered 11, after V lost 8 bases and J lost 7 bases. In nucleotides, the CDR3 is TGTGCCAGCACGGGACAGCATTTAGAGAATTCACCCCTCCACTTT. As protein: CASTGQHLENSPLHF. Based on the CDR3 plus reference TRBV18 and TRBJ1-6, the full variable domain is NAGVMQNPRHLVRRRGQEARLRCSPMKGHSHVYWYRQLPEEGLKFMVYLQKENIIDESGMPKERFSAEFPKEGPSILRIQQVVRGDSAAYFCASTGQHLENSPLHFGNGTRLTVT.

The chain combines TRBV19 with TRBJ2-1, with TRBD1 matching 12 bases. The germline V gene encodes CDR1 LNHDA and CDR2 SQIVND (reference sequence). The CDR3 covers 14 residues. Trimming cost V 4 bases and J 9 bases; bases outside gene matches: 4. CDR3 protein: CASSRGTGGTEQFF. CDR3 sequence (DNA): TGTGCCAGTAGTAGGGGGACAGGGGGCACTGAGCAGTTCTTC.

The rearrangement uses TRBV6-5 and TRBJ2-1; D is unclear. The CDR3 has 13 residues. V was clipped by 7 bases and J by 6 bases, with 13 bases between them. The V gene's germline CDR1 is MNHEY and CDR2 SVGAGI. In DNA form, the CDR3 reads TGTGCCAGCATAGAGAAGTGGACCAATGAGCAGTTCTTC. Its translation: CASIEKWTNEQFF.

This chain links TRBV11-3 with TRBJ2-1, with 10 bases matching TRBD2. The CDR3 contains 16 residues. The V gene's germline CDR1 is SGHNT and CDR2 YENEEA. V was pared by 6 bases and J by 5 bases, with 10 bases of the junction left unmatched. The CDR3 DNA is TGTGCCAGCAGTTTTCCTTCCGGGACTAGCGACAATGAGCAGTTCTTC. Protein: CASSFPSGTSDNEQFF.

The DNA for the CDR3 is TGTGCCAGCAGACCTGGGACAGGTCGCAAACATGAAAAACTGTTTTTT. Translating it yields CASRPGTGRKHEKLFF. The chain combines TRBV6-6 with TRBJ1-4, with 8 bases identical to TRBD1. The CDR3 covers 16 residues. Trimming removed 6 bases from V and 6 bases from J; junction bases left unmatched: 12. The germline V gene encodes CDR1 MNHNY and CDR2 SVGAGI (reference sequence).

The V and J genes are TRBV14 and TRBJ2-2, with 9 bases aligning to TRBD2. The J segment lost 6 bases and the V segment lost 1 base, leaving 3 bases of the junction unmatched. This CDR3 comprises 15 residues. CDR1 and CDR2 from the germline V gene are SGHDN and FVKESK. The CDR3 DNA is TGTGCCAGCAGCCAAGCACTAGCGGGCCCCGGGGAGCTGTTTTTT. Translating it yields CASSQALAGPGELFF.

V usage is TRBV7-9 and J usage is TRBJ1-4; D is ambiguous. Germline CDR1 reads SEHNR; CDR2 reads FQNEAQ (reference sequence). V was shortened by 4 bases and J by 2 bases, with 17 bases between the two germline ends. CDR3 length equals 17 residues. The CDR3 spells CASSSPELGSTNEKLFF. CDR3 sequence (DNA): TGTGCCAGCAGCTCCCCCGAGCTAGGGTCTACTAATGAAAAACTGTTTTTT.

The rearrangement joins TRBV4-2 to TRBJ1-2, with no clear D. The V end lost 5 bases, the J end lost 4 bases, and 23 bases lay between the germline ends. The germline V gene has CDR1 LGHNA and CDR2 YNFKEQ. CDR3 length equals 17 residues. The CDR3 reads CASSYANQPPNLYGYTF. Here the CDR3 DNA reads TGTGCCAGCAGCTACGCGAACCAGCCCCCGAACCTCTATGGCTACACCTTC.

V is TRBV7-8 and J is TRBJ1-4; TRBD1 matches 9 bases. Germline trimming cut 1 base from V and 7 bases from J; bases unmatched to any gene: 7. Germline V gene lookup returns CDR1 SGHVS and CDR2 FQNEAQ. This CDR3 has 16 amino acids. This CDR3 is CASSLGQGVWGEKLFF. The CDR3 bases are TGTGCCAGCAGCTTAGGACAGGGGGTATGGGGTGAAAAACTGTTTTTT.

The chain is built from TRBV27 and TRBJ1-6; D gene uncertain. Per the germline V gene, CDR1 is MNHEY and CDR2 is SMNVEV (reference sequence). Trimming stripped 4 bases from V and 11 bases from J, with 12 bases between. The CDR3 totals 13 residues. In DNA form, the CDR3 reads TGTGCCAGCAGTTCCCGGCTAGGGACACCCCTCCACTTT. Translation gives CASSSRLGTPLHF.

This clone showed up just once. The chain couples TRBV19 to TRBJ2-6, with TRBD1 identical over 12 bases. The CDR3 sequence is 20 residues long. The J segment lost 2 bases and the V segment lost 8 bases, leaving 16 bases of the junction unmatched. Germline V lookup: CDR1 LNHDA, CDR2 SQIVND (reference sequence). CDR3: CASSLHPPGTGGAGANVLTF. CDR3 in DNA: TGTGCCAGTTCCCTTCACCCCCCCGGGACAGGGGGCGCTGGGGCCAACGTCCTGACTTTC.

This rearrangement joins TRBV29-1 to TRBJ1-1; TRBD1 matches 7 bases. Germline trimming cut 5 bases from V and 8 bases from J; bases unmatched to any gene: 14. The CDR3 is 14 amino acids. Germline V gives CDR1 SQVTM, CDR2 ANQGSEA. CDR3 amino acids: CSVPSRQGFAEAFF. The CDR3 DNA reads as TGCAGCGTTCCGTCGAGACAGGGTTTTGCGGAAGCTTTCTTT. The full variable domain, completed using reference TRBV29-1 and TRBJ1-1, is SAVISQKPSRDICQRGTSLTIQCQVDSQVTMMFWYRQQPGQSLTLIATANQGSEATYESGFVIDKFPISRPNLTFSTLTVSNMSPEDSSIYLCSVPSRQGFAEAFFGQGTRLTVV.

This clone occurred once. As DNA, the CDR3 is TGTGCCAGCAGTCCCAACTCCGAGAACACTGAAGCTTTCTTT. This sequence encodes CASSPNSENTEAFF. This sequence joins TRBV6-2 or TRBV6-3 and TRBJ1-1; D remains ambiguous. The length of the CDR3 is 14 residues. V was pared by 5 bases and J by 1 base, with 11 bases between. Per germline, CDR1 MNHEY and CDR2 SVGEGT.

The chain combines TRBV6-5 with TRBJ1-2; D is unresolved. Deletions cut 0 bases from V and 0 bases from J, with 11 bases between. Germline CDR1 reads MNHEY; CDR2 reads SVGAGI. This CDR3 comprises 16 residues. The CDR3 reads CASSYSISRANYGYTF. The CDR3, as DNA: TGTGCCAGCAGTTACTCGATCTCACGAGCTAACTATGGCTACACCTTC.

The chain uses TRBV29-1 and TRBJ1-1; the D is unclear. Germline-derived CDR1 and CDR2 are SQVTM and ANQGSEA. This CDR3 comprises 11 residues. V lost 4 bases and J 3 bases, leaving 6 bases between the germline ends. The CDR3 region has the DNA TGCAGCGTTGGAGCTTACACTGAAGCTTTCTTT. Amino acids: CSVGAYTEAFF.